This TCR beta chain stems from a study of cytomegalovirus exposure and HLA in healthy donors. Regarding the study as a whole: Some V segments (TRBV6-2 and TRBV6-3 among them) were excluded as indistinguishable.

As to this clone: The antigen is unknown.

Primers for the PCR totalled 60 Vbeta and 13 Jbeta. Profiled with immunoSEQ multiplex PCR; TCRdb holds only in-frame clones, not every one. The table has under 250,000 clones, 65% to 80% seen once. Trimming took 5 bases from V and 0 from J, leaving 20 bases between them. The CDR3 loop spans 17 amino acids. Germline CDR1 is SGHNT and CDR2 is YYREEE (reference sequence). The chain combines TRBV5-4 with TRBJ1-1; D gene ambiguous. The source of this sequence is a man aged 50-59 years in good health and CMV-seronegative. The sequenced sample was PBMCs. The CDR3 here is CASRYGIGQSMNTEAFF. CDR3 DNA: TGTGCCAGCAGGTACGGGATAGGGCAGAGCATGAACACTGAAGCTTTCTTT.